What follows is one TCR beta chain and its context. The antigen is undetermined. The CDR3 has 15 amino acids. Germline V gives CDR1 KGHSH, CDR2 LQKENI. V shed 4 bases and J shed 6 bases, with 17 bases lying between them. A library of TCRbeta sequences, prepared with unique molecular identifiers, was generated. TCRdb independently ran MiXCR on the PCR reads; one entry per CDR3 protein. Of about 420,000 distinct CDR3 sequences in the sample, 15% to 20% were seen once. The sample comes from a study of T-cell reconstitution after alpha-beta-depleted transplantation in children. Study-wide points: TCRbeta diversity was high at day 60 in some patients (a result of surviving recipient T cells and thymic progenitors). Newly made T cells mostly supplied T-cell counts and diversity one year after transplant. About two months after transplant, alpha-beta T cells reportedly came from several hundred expanded graft clones.

This sequence originates from a boy under two years old who had a stem cell transplant for Wiskott-Aldrich syndrome, so the T cells may come from the graft donor. This sample comprised PBMCs, mostly from graft donor cells, obtained 360 days after TCRalphabeta/CD19-depleted stem cell transplant. The V call is TRBV18, the J call TRBJ2-3; D gene uncertain. Written as DNA, the CDR3 is TGTGCCAGCTCACTACCCGGACCGGCAAGGGATACGCAGTATTTT. The encoded protein is CASSLPGPARDTQYF.